This T cell receptor (beta chain) was observed in a study of blood T cell repertoires in COVID-19. The CDR3 extends over 15 amino acids. Germline V lookup: CDR1 SNHLY, CDR2 FYNNEI. V was clipped by 4 bases and J by 0 bases, with 12 bases between them. TCRdb keeps only in-frame clones here, not all; method: immunoSEQ multiplex PCR. The sample lists under 200,000 clones; 80% to 85% were seen once. This clone was seen only once. The rearrangement links TRBV2 to TRBJ1-1; D gene uncertain. Source material: peripheral blood. The sequence was obtained from a human donor with acute or convalescent COVID-19. The donor label of this sample is uncertain. CDR3 nucleotides: TGTGCCAGCAGTGTCGGTGCAGCGTTGAACACTGAAGCTTTCTTT. This translates into CASSVGAALNTEAFF. Filled out from reference TRBV2 and TRBJ1-1, the complete variable domain reads EPEVTQTPSHQVTQMGQEVILRCVPISNHLYFYWYRQILGQKVEFLVSFYNNEISEKSEIFDDQFSVERPDGSNFTLKIRSTKLEDSAMYFCASSVGAALNTEAFFGQGTRLTVV.